This TCR beta chain was recorded in a study of cytomegalovirus exposure and HLA in healthy donors. Trimming pared 1 base from V and 7 bases from J, leaving 11 bases between. CDR1 and CDR2 from the germline V gene are SGHVS and FQNEAQ. The CDR3 covers 15 residues. It was with 60 Vbeta and 13 Jbeta primers that the PCR ran. The assay was immunoSEQ multiplex PCR, and TCRdb's table has in-frame clones only and misses some. The sample yields under 200,000 clones, 10% to 15% seen once. The TCR comes from a man in his forties or fifties in good health and CMV-seropositive. The sequencing sample was made of PBMCs. The chain couples TRBV7-8 to TRBJ1-6, with a possible D match to TRBD1 (5 bases). CDR3 residues: CASSLGRGPNSPLHF. The CDR3 DNA is TGTGCCAGCAGCTTAGGTAGGGGCCCAAATTCACCCCTCCACTTT.